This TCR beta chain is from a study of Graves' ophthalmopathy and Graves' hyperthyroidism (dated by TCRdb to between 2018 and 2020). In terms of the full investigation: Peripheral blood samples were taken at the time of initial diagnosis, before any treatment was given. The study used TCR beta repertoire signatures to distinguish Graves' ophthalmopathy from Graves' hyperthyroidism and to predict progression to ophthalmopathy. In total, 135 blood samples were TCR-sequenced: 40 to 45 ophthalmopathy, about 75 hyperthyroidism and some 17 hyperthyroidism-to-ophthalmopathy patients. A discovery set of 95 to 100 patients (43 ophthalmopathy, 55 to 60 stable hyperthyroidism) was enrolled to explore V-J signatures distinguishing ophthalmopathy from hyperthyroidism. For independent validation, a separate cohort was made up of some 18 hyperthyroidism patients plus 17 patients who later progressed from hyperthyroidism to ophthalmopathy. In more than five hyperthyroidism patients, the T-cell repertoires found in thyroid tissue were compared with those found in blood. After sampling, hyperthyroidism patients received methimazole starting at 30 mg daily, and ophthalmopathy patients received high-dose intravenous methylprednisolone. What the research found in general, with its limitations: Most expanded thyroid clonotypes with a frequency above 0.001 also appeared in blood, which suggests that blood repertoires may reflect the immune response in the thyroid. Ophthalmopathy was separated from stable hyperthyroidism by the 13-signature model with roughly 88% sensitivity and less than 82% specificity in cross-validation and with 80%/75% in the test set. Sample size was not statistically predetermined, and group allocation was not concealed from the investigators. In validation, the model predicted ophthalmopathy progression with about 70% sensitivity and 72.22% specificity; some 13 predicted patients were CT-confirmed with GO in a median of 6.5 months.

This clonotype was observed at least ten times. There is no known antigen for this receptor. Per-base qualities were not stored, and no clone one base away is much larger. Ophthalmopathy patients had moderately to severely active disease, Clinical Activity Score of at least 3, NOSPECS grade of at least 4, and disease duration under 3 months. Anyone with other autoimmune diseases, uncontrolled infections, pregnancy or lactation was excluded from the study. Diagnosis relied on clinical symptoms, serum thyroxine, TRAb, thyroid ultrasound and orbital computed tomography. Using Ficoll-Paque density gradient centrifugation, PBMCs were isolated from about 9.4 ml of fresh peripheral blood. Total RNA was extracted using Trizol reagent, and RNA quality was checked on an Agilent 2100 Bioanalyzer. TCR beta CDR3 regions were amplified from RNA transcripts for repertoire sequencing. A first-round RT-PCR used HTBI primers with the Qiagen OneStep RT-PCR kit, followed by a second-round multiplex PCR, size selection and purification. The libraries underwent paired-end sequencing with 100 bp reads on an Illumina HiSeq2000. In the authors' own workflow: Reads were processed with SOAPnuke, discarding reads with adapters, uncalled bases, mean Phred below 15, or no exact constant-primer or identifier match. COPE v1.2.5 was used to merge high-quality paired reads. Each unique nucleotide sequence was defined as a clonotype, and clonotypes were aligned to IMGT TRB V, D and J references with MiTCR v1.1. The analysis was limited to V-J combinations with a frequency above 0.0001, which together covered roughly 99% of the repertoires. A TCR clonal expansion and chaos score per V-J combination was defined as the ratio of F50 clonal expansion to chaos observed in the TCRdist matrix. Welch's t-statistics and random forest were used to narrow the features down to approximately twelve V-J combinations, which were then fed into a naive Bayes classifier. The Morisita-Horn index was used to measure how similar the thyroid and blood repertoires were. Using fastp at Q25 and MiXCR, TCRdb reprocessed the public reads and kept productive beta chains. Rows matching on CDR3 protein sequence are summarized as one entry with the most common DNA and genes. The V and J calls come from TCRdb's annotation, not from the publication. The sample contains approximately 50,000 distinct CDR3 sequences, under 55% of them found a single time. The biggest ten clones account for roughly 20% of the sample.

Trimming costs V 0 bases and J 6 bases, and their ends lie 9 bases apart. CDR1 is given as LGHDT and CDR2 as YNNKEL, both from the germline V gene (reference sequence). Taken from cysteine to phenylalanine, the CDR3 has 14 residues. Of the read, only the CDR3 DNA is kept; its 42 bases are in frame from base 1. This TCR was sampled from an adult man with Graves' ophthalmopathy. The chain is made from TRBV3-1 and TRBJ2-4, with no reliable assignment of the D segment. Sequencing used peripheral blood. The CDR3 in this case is CASSQDVPGNIQYF. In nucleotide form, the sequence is TGTGCCAGCAGCCAAGACGTACCAGGAAACATTCAGTACTTC.